The T cell receptor (beta chain) under discussion was sequenced for a study of CD8+ T cells in alopecia areata. Trimming shortened V by 6 bases and J by 4 bases, and 15 bases separated the two germline ends. Germline CDR1 reads SQVTM; CDR2 reads ANQGSEA. This CDR3 region has 13 residues. As the sequencing template, cDNA was produced by extracting RNA and reverse transcribing it. The table came from immunoSEQ multiplex PCR; TCRdb's copy has only in-frame clones and leaves some out. Altogether fewer than 200,000 clones are present, roughly 62% being singletons, with the ten largest covering roughly 12%. This clone was recorded a few times. Sample treatment: oral pan-JAK inhibitor, 5-10 mg twice daily.

This TCR was recovered from a human donor with alopecia areata. Sample: CD8+ T cells sorted from blood, taken at week 24, from a patient treated with tofacitinib. This chain joins TRBV29-1 and TRBJ1-2; perhaps TRBD1 as D (5 bases). The CDR3 sequence: CSVESGRGYGYTF. The CDR3, as DNA: TGCAGCGTCGAATCGGGACGGGGCTATGGCTACACCTTC.